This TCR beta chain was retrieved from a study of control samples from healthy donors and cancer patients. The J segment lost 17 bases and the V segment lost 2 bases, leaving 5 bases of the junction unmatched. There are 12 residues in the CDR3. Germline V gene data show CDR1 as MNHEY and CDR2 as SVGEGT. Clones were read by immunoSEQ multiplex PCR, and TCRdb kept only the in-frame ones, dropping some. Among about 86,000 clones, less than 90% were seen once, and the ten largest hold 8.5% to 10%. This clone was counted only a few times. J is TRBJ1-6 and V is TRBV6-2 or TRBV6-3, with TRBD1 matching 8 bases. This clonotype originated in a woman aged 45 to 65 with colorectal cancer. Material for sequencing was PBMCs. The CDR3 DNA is TGTGCCAGCAGTTACCCCGGACAGGGTATCCACTTT. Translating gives CASSYPGQGIHF.